Presented here are 17 T cell receptor beta chains from one specimen sequenced in a study of blood T cell repertoires in COVID-19. Method: immunoSEQ multiplex PCR; TCRdb's copy keeps in-frame clones and lacks some. The profile shows 250,000 to 300,000 clones, over 65% of them singletons. The sequencing sample was made of peripheral blood. The receptors derive from a man in his sixties who had recovered from COVID-19.

The chain employs TRBV10-3 and TRBJ2-1; 11 nucleotides align to TRBD2. The junction had 13 bases not matched to a gene; V was cut back by 8 bases and J by 10 bases. Germline CDR1 reads ENHRY; CDR2 reads SYGVKD. The CDR3 covers 15 residues. The CDR3 sequence is CAIGGTSGTLGEQFF. In DNA, the CDR3 is TGTGCCATCGGCGGGACTAGCGGAACGTTGGGAGAGCAGTTCTTC.

The rearrangement uses TRBV7-6 and TRBJ2-7; 12 bases fit TRBD2. CDR1 and CDR2 from the germline V gene are SGHVS and FNYEAQ. With V trimmed by 5 bases and J by 6 bases, 5 bases remained unmatched. This CDR3 spans 14 amino acids. The CDR3 sequence: CASSTLAGGSEQYF. For the CDR3, the DNA is TGTGCCAGCAGCACACTAGCGGGAGGCAGCGAGCAGTACTTC.

V gene TRBV6-1 combines with J gene TRBJ1-6; TRBD1 matches 8 bases. Germline values: CDR1 MNHNS, CDR2 SASEGT. The CDR3 length is 16 residues. The junction had 7 bases not matched to a gene; V was cut back by 4 bases and J by 5 bases. The CDR3 here is CASSARTGSDNSPLHF. In nucleotides, the CDR3 is TGTGCCAGCAGTGCCCGGACAGGGAGTGATAATTCACCCCTCCACTTT.

The genes are TRBV3-1 (or the pseudogene TRBV3-2) and TRBJ2-7, with 7 bases that match TRBD1. Germline V lookup: CDR1 LGHDT, CDR2 YNNKEL (reference sequence). V lost 5 bases to trimming and J lost 3 bases; unmatched junction nucleotides: 7. This CDR3 spans 14 amino acids. The CDR3 spells CASSSTGTNYEQYF. The CDR3 coding sequence is TGTGCCAGCAGCTCGACAGGGACCAACTACGAGCAGTACTTC.

The chain has TRBV28 and TRBJ1-2; D is unclear. The V end was cut by 6 bases, the J end by 3 bases, with 17 bases between. The germline CDR1 and CDR2 sequences are MDHEN and SYDVKM. The CDR3 covers 15 residues. The CDR3 is CASSTYQAGYYGYTF. DNA for the CDR3: TGTGCCAGCAGCACGTACCAGGCGGGGTACTATGGCTACACCTTC.

V gene TRBV7-3 combines with J gene TRBJ2-6, with 8 bases that match TRBD1. Looked up from germline, CDR1 is SGHTA and CDR2 is FQGTGA. CDR3 length: 19 residues. After removal of 2 bases from V and 0 bases from J, the junction contained 9 bases not matched to a gene. The CDR3 is CASSLRPGQGPSGANVLTF. The CDR3 DNA follows: TGTGCCAGCAGCTTACGGCCAGGACAGGGACCCTCTGGGGCCAACGTCCTGACTTTC.

The chain is built from TRBV11-2 and TRBJ1-2, with 7 bases that match TRBD1. The CDR3 is 14 residues long. V lost 0 bases and J lost 6; bases outside the gene matches: 4. The germline CDR1 and CDR2 sequences are SGHAT and FQNNGV. In nucleotides, the CDR3 is TGTGCCAGCAGCTTAGAATTACAGGGGAATGGCTACACCTTC. Its protein is CASSLELQGNGYTF.

The rearrangement uses TRBV2 and TRBJ2-3; TRBD2 agrees at 10 bases. V gave up 5 bases and J gave up 1 base; unmatched junction bases: 3. CDR1 and CDR2 from the germline V gene are SNHLY and FYNNEI. The CDR3 runs 15 residues. CDR3 region: CASSMGTSGTDTQYF. As DNA, the CDR3 is TGTGCCAGCAGTATGGGGACTAGCGGCACAGATACGCAGTATTTT.

The CDR3 protein is CASTSQGGSVGELFF. The DNA for the CDR3 is TGTGCCAGCACGTCACAGGGGGGATCGGTCGGGGAGCTGTTTTTT. V gene TRBV6-5 combines with J gene TRBJ2-2; the match to TRBD1 covers 8 bases. The CDR3 spans 15 residues. Germline loops: CDR1 MNHEY, CDR2 SVGAGI. J gave up 7 bases and V 7 bases, and 11 bases lay outside the gene matches.

The gene calls are TRBV30 and TRBJ1-3; D call uncertain. The V end was cut by 0 bases, the J end by 0 bases, with 12 bases between. This CDR3 is built from 16 residues. Germline CDR1 GTSNPN, CDR2 SVGIG (reference sequence). This CDR3 is CAWSVLLGASGNTIYF. The CDR3 bases are TGTGCCTGGAGTGTACTTTTGGGCGCCTCTGGAAACACCATATATTTT.

The chain carries TRBV18 and TRBJ2-1; 9 positions agree with TRBD1. Per germline, CDR1 KGHSH and CDR2 LQKENI. This CDR3 has 15 amino acids. After removal of 3 bases from V and 6 bases from J, the junction contained 6 bases not matched to a gene. The CDR3 loop is CASSPDRGSVNEQFF. DNA for the CDR3: TGTGCCAGCTCACCGGACAGGGGTTCGGTCAATGAGCAGTTCTTC.

This clone was found once. The V gene is TRBV19, the J gene TRBJ1-1, with 7 nucleotides matching TRBD1. Germline trimming cut 4 bases from V and 0 bases from J; bases unmatched to any gene: 2. CDR1 is LNHDA, CDR2 SQIVND, per germline (reference sequence). CDR3 length: 14 residues. DNA for the CDR3: TGTGCCAGTAGTAAGGGACAGCTGAACACTGAAGCTTTCTTT. Amino acids: CASSKGQLNTEAFF.

The chain's CDR3 is CASSIAARSTGAEAFF. The CDR3 nucleotides read TGTGCCAGTAGTATAGCCGCCCGATCCACCGGGGCTGAAGCTTTCTTT. The gene calls are TRBV19 and TRBJ1-1; D is unresolved. The CDR3 runs 16 residues. Per the germline V gene, CDR1 is LNHDA and CDR2 is SQIVND (reference sequence). Trimming shortened V by 1 base and J by 6 bases, and 18 bases separated the two germline ends. The complete variable domain, with remaining parts taken from reference TRBV19 and TRBJ1-1, reads DGGITQSPKYLFRKEGQNVTLSCEQNLNHDAMYWYRQDPGQGLRLIYYSQIVNDFQKGDIAEGYSVSREKKESFPLTVTSAQKNPTAFYLCASSIAARSTGAEAFFGQGTRLTVV.

This chain uses TRBV6-5 with TRBJ1-2, with TRBD1 as a possible D gene (5 bases). The CDR3 spans 14 residues. V gave up 6 bases and J gave up 2 bases, with 13 bases separating them. Germline V gene data show CDR1 as MNHEY and CDR2 as SVGAGI. CDR3 DNA sequence: TGTGCCAGCAGAGGCAGGGACTCCAACTATGGCTACACCTTC. It specifies CASRGRDSNYGYTF.

The CDR3 is CASSLDGGSSYEQYF. CDR3 sequence (DNA): TGTGCCAGCAGCTTAGACGGCGGGTCCTCCTACGAGCAGTACTTC. The chain carries TRBV11-2 and TRBJ2-7; weak D call: TRBD2 (5 bases). The CDR3 extends over 15 amino acids. Germline V gene sequence: CDR1 SGHAT, CDR2 FQNNGV. The V end was cut by 0 bases, the J end by 0 bases, with 9 bases between.

V is TRBV6-4 and J is TRBJ2-1; D perhaps matches TRBD2 (6 bases). V was clipped by 5 bases and J by 7 bases, with 18 bases between them. This CDR3 is built from 15 residues. Germline assignment: CDR1 MRHNA and CDR2 SNTAGT. The CDR3 spells CASSPEGGKGNEQFF. The CDR3 nucleotides are TGTGCCAGCAGTCCGGAGGGCGGGAAGGGTAATGAGCAGTTCTTC.

This sequence joins TRBV5-8 and TRBJ2-1; a possible D gene is TRBD2 (5 bases). Looked up from germline, CDR1 is SGHTS and CDR2 is YDEGEE. Trimming shortened V by 0 bases and J by 9 bases, and 13 bases separated the two germline ends. CDR3 length: 14 residues. Written as DNA, the CDR3 is TGTGCCAGCAGCTTGGGGACGGTTCGGGGTGAGCAGTTCTTC. Amino acids: CASSLGTVRGEQFF.